This TCR beta chain emerged from a study of human T cells and chemical hapten exposure. Study background: Patch tests put 0.01% DPC on the upper back, read at 6 days. Overall study results and limits: Having alopecia, the donors may differ immunologically from healthy people.

Described time point: pre-sensitization, week 0. The sample's treatment: therapeutic diphenylcyclopropenone sensitization with weekly scalp DPC. Donors were 18 to 70-year-old alopecia patients suitable for DPC. The length of the CDR3 is 14 residues. Germline values: CDR1 DFQATT, CDR2 SNEGSKA (reference sequence). The V and J ends lost 6 bases and 2 bases respectively, with 17 bases between them. Turning to this clonotype: Its antigen is currently unknown.

TCRdb reanalysed the RACE reads using MiXCR and keeps one entry per CDR3 protein. The table records approximately 320,000 distinct CDR3 sequences, around 5.5% of them present only once. J is TRBJ2-7 and V is TRBV20-1; D is uncertain. This specimen was whole blood, taken in connection with sensitization to the hapten diphenylcyclopropenone (DPC). The clonotype was recovered from a young woman with alopecia areata. Some clones in this sample may be carry-over from other donors' samples. The CDR3 sequence: CSADRAGNPYEQYF. The CDR3 nucleotides are TGCAGTGCGGATAGAGCAGGTAACCCCTACGAGCAGTACTTC.